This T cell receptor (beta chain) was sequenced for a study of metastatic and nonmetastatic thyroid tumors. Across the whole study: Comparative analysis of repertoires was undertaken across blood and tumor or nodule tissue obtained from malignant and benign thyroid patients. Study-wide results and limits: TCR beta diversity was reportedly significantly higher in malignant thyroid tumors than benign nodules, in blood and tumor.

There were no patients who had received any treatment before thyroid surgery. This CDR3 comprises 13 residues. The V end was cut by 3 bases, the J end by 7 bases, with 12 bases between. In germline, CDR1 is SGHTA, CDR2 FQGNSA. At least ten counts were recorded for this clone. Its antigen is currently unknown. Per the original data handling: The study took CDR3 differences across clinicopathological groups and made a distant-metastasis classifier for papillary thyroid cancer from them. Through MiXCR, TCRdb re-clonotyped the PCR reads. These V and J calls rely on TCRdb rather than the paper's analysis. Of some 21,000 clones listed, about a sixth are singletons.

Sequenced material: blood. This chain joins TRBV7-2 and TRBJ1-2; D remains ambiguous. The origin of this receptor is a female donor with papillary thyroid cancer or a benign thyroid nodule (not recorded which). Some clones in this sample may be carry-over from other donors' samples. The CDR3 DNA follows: TGTGCCAGCAGCTTCCAAGGGTTAATTGGCTACACCTTC. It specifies CASSFQGLIGYTF.